Following are 25 T cell receptor beta chains from one sample sequenced in a study of shared clonotypes between healthy human individuals. TCRdb's table, derived via immunoSEQ multiplex PCR, lists solely in-frame clones and lacks some. The sample has about a million clones, approximately 80% seen once; the top ten hold 0.89%. Sequencing was performed on memory CD4+ T cells from PBMCs. As for subset: CD45RA-negative fraction. These receptors originate from a man younger than 35 in good health. Some clones in this sample may be carry-over from other donors' samples.

The J gene is TRBJ2-1, the V gene TRBV29-1; a weak D match, TRBD1 (5 bases). Germline values: CDR1 SQVTM, CDR2 ANQGSEA. Trimming took off 5 bases at V and 4 bases at J, with 15 bases between the two ends. The CDR3 is 14 amino acids. This chain's CDR3 is CSVQQDPEYNEQFF. CDR3 coding DNA: TGCAGCGTTCAACAGGACCCGGAATACAATGAGCAGTTCTTC.

As concerns this clone: Other DNA sequences of this sample code for an identical CDR3. The CDR3 coding sequence is TGTGCCAGCAGCGTCGGACAGGGTAACAATGAGCAGTTCTTC. It specifies CASSVGQGNNEQFF. The V gene is TRBV9, the J gene TRBJ2-1; 8 positions agree with TRBD1. This CDR3 has 14 residues. J was trimmed by 5 bases and V by 2 bases; bases with no gene match: 3. Germline V lookup: CDR1 SGDLS, CDR2 YYNGEE. The variable domain in full, completed from reference TRBV9 and TRBJ2-1, reads DSGVTQTPKHLITATGQRVTLRCSPRSGDLSVYWYQQSLDQGLQFLIQYYNGEERAKGNILERFSAQQFPDLHSELNLSSLELGDSALYFCASSVGQGNNEQFFGPGTRLTVL.

V gene TRBV15 combines with J gene TRBJ2-5; no reliable D call. Germline V CDR1 and CDR2: LNHNV, YYDKDF (reference sequence). Trimming took off 7 bases at V and 5 bases at J, with 20 bases between the two ends. The CDR3 has 15 amino acids. The CDR3 DNA follows: TGTGCCACCACCCCGACCCTTACCGATGCGGAGACCCAGTACTTC. Its translation is CATTPTLTDAETQYF.

The chain is built from TRBV10-2 and TRBJ2-1; D not resolved. V gave up 3 bases and J gave up 4 bases, with 10 bases separating them. This CDR3 contains 14 residues. Germline CDR1 WSHSY, CDR2 SAAADI. In DNA, the CDR3 is TGCGCCAGCAGTGACTTTCGACTTTACAATGAGCAGTTCTTC. It is translated as CASSDFRLYNEQFF.

In the case of this clone: This clone may be a read error of a much larger clone one base away. The V gene is TRBV7-8, the J gene TRBJ1-2; D may be TRBD1 (6 bases). Trimming left V 5 bases short and J 1 base short, with 17 bases between. The CDR3 runs to 16 residues. Germline-derived CDR1 and CDR2 are SGHVS and FQNEAQ. The CDR3: CASSRSWDMVNYGYTF. The CDR3 nucleotides read TGTGCCAGCAGCCGAAGTTGGGACATGGTTAACTATGGCTACACCTTC.

The rearrangement links TRBV14 to TRBJ2-5; 7 bases fit TRBD1. V was clipped by 4 bases and J by 4 bases; unmatched bases: 6. The CDR3 contains 14 residues. Germline CDR1 SGHDN, CDR2 FVKESK. CDR3 nucleotide sequence: TGTGCCAGCAGCCTCCCCACAGGGGTAGAGACCCAGTACTTC. The encoded protein is CASSLPTGVETQYF. The complete variable domain, with remaining parts taken from reference TRBV14 and TRBJ2-5, reads EAGVTQFPSHSVIEKGQTVTLRCDPISGHDNLYWYRRVMGKEIKFLLHFVKESKQDESGMPNNRFLAERTGGTYSTLKVQPAELEDSGVYFCASSLPTGVETQYFGPGTRLLVL.

This clone was detected only a few times. The DNA of the CDR3 is TGTGCCAGCAGCACCCGACAGGGTGGAAGCACAGATACGCAGTATTTT. It specifies CASSTRQGGSTDTQYF. The V gene is TRBV5-4, the J gene TRBJ2-3, with 7 bases identical to TRBD1. CDR3 length: 16 amino acids. V was clipped by 4 bases and J by 0 bases; unmatched bases: 8. Per germline, CDR1 SGHNT and CDR2 YYREEE (reference sequence).

This clone was counted a single time. The chain joins TRBV6-1 to TRBJ1-1, with D possibly being TRBD1 (5 bases). CDR3 length: 12 residues. Per the germline V gene, CDR1 is MNHNS and CDR2 is SASEGT. The V gene lost 6 bases and the J gene lost 4 bases, with 9 bases spanning the gap. The CDR3 here is CASSPGTTEAFF. The CDR3 DNA sequence: TGTGCCAGCAGCCCTGGGACCACTGAAGCTTTCTTT.

V gene TRBV5-1 combines with J gene TRBJ2-1; D uncertain. The V gene lost 4 bases and the J gene lost 0 bases, with 11 bases spanning the gap. The length of the CDR3 is 15 residues. Germline V lookup: CDR1 SGHRS, CDR2 YFSETQ. CDR3 DNA: TGCGCCAGCAGCCTGCAGGTACCCTCCTACAATGAGCAGTTCTTC. This codes for CASSLQVPSYNEQFF.

The V and J genes are TRBV7-2 and TRBJ2-7; 10 bases align to TRBD2. Germline V lookup: CDR1 SGHTA, CDR2 FQGNSA. CDR3 size: 18 residues. V trimming: 2 bases; J trimming: 6 bases; junction bases outside the gene matches: 16. Written as DNA, the CDR3 is TGTGCCAGCAGCTTAACCGCTGCATCTTTAGCGGGAGGCAGCGAGCAGTACTTC. Translation gives CASSLTAASLAGGSEQYF.

As for this clone: Different DNA sequences within this sample yield the same CDR3. The rearrangement links TRBV5-1 to TRBJ2-1, with D maybe TRBD2 (6 bases). CDR3 length equals 14 residues. Germline V CDR1 and CDR2: SGHRS, YFSETQ. Trimming pared 5 bases from V and 4 bases from J, leaving 13 bases between. The CDR3 protein is CASSRDSSYNEQFF. The CDR3 nucleotides read TGCGCCAGCAGTCGGGACTCGAGTTACAATGAGCAGTTCTTC. Filled out from reference TRBV5-1 and TRBJ2-1, the complete variable domain reads KAGVTQTPRYLIKTRGQQVTLSCSPISGHRSVSWYQQTPGQGLQFLFEYFSETQRNKGNFPGRFSGRQFSNSRSEMNVSTLELGDSALYLCASSRDSSYNEQFFGPGTRLTVL.

This clone turned up a few times. The chain is built from TRBV2 and TRBJ1-2; D might be TRBD1 (6 bases). V shed 1 base and J shed 4 bases, with 7 bases lying between them. Germline V lookup: CDR1 SNHLY, CDR2 FYNNEI. The CDR3 length is 13 residues. For the CDR3, the DNA is TGTGCCAGCAGTGAAGGGACAGTCTATGGCTACACCTTC. Translating it yields CASSEGTVYGYTF.

CDR3 sequence: CAWSVRGGRASETQYF. CDR3 sequence (DNA): TGTGCCTGGAGTGTACGGGGCGGGAGGGCCTCAGAGACCCAGTACTTC. This rearrangement joins TRBV30 to TRBJ2-5, with 9 bases that match TRBD2. The germline CDR1 and CDR2 sequences are GTSNPN and SVGIG (reference sequence). V shed 0 bases and J 4 bases; nucleotides not matched to a gene: 9. The CDR3 totals 16 residues.

The chain combines TRBV28 with TRBJ1-4; TRBD1 is a possible D gene (6 bases). Germline lookup yields CDR1 MDHEN and CDR2 SYDVKM. The V gene lost 6 bases and the J gene lost 6 bases, with 17 bases spanning the gap. This CDR3 has 15 amino acids. CDR3 bases: TGTGCCAGCAGCTTAGGGGGGCGAAAAGATGAAAAACTGTTTTTT. As protein: CASSLGGRKDEKLFF. The complete variable domain, with remaining parts taken from reference TRBV28 and TRBJ1-4, reads DVKVTQSSRYLVKRTGEKVFLECVQDMDHENMFWYRQDPGLGLRLIYFSYDVKMKEKGDIPEGYSVSREKKERFSLILESASTNQTSMYLCASSLGGRKDEKLFFGSGTQLSVL.

This chain links TRBV5-1 with TRBJ2-2; D tentatively reads TRBD1 or TRBD2 (5 bases each). Trimming took off 1 base at V and 9 bases at J, with 16 bases between the two ends. The CDR3 extends over 15 amino acids. Germline CDR1 is SGHRS and CDR2 is YFSETQ. In DNA, the CDR3 is TGCGCCAGCAGCTTGCGGCGCCCCGGGGCCCGGGAGCTGTTTTTT. It is translated as CASSLRRPGARELFF. Variable domain in full (rest from reference TRBV5-1 and TRBJ2-2): KAGVTQTPRYLIKTRGQQVTLSCSPISGHRSVSWYQQTPGQGLQFLFEYFSETQRNKGNFPGRFSGRQFSNSRSEMNVSTLELGDSALYLCASSLRRPGARELFFGEGSRLTVL.

The chain combines TRBV18 with TRBJ2-5, with TRBD1 matching 8 bases. Germline loops: CDR1 KGHSH, CDR2 LQKENI. Trimming cost V 0 bases and J 5 bases; bases outside gene matches: 11. CDR3 length: 17 residues. This CDR3 is CASSPPLSTGVRETQYF. In DNA, the CDR3 is TGTGCCAGCTCACCACCCCTATCGACAGGGGTGCGCGAGACCCAGTACTTC.

The gene calls are TRBV5-1 and TRBJ2-7, with 7 bases aligning to TRBD2. The V segment lost 4 bases and the J segment 2 bases; nucleotides outside the gene matches: 6. Germline assignment: CDR1 SGHRS and CDR2 YFSETQ. The CDR3 length is 14 residues. For the CDR3, the DNA is TGCGCCAGCAGCGATCCTAGCGGCCCCTACGAGCAGTACTTC. It is translated as CASSDPSGPYEQYF.

This chain uses TRBV9 with TRBJ1-3, with D perhaps TRBD1 (5 bases). Looked up from germline, CDR1 is SGDLS and CDR2 is YYNGEE. Between the trimmed V and J ends, which lost 3 bases and 2 bases, there was a span of 12 bases. The CDR3 has 15 amino acids. CDR3 sequence reads: CASSDQGYAGNTIYF. CDR3 DNA sequence: TGTGCCAGCAGCGACCAGGGTTACGCTGGAAACACCATATATTTT. The full variable domain, in which reference TRBV9 and TRBJ1-3 provide the parts outside the CDR3, is DSGVTQTPKHLITATGQRVTLRCSPRSGDLSVYWYQQSLDQGLQFLIQYYNGEERAKGNILERFSAQQFPDLHSELNLSSLELGDSALYFCASSDQGYAGNTIYFGEGSWLTVV.

The chain links TRBV9 to TRBJ2-7; TRBD2 matches at 12 bases. The CDR3 loop spans 15 amino acids. Germline V gene lookup returns CDR1 SGDLS and CDR2 YYNGEE. Trimming cost V 4 bases and J 6 bases; bases outside gene matches: 8. In nucleotides, the CDR3 is TGTGCCAGCAGCCCACAGACTAGCGGGAGTGGCGAGCAGTACTTC. This encodes CASSPQTSGSGEQYF.

On this clone: Other DNA sequences in the same sample also yield this CDR3. The V call is TRBV11-2, the J call TRBJ1-1, with TRBD1 matching over 8 bases. The CDR3 spans 14 residues. V trimming: 3 bases; J trimming: 3 bases; junction bases outside the gene matches: 3. Germline assignment: CDR1 SGHAT and CDR2 FQNNGV. The CDR3 loop reads CASSFDRGDTEAFF. CDR3 in DNA: TGTGCCAGCAGCTTTGACAGGGGAGACACTGAAGCTTTCTTT. The entire variable domain, with the rest obtained from reference TRBV11-2 and TRBJ1-1, is as follows: EAGVAQSPRYKIIEKRQSVAFWCNPISGHATLYWYQQILGQGPKLLIQFQNNGVVDDSQLPKDRFSAERLKGVDSTLKIQPAKLEDSAVYLCASSFDRGDTEAFFGQGTRLTVV.

This chain joins TRBV30 and TRBJ1-5; 7 bases fit TRBD1. The CDR3 has 17 residues. V dropped 3 bases and J dropped 4; count of bases not matched to a gene: 15. CDR1 is GTSNPN, CDR2 SVGIG, per germline (reference sequence). CDR3 nucleotides: TGTGCCTGGAGCGGGGCTGACAGGGAAGTTCGAAATCAGCCCCAGCATTTT. It codes for CAWSGADREVRNQPQHF.

Comment on this clone: Other nucleotide sequences from this sample produce the same CDR3. This rearrangement joins TRBV28 to TRBJ1-5; tentative D call: TRBD1 (5 bases). The CDR3 extends over 12 amino acids. The V gene's germline CDR1 is MDHEN and CDR2 SYDVKM. V was cut by 6 bases and J by 6 bases, with 9 bases left in between. The CDR3, as DNA: TGTGCCAGCAGCCTGGGGGGTCAGCCCCAGCATTTT. It translates to CASSLGGQPQHF.

The rearrangement links TRBV19 to TRBJ2-7; 14 bases fit TRBD2. This CDR3 comprises 16 residues. Germline lookup yields CDR1 LNHDA and CDR2 SQIVND (reference sequence). J gave up 6 bases and V 4 bases, and 8 bases lay outside the gene matches. The chain's CDR3 is CASSKTSGRAMIEQYF. CDR3 bases: TGTGCCAGTAGTAAGACTAGCGGGAGGGCAATGATCGAGCAGTACTTC.

This clone was picked up a small number of times. V and J are TRBV4-1 and TRBJ2-7; 8 positions agree with TRBD2. V was pared by 0 bases and J by 0 bases, with 4 bases of the junction left unmatched. Germline assignment: CDR1 MGHRA and CDR2 YSYEKL. The CDR3 is 16 residues long. The CDR3 sequence: CASSQDWLAGSYEQYF. As DNA, the CDR3 is TGCGCCAGCAGCCAAGATTGGCTAGCGGGCTCCTACGAGCAGTACTTC.

The CDR3 region has the DNA TGTGCCACCGCGGCATATAGCAATCAGCCCCAGCATTTT. It translates to CATAAYSNQPQHF. The V and J genes are TRBV15 and TRBJ1-5; D is ambiguous. CDR1 LNHNV and CDR2 YYDKDF come from the germline V gene (reference sequence). V was trimmed by 8 bases and J by 0 bases, leaving 8 bases between them. CDR3 length: 13 amino acids.